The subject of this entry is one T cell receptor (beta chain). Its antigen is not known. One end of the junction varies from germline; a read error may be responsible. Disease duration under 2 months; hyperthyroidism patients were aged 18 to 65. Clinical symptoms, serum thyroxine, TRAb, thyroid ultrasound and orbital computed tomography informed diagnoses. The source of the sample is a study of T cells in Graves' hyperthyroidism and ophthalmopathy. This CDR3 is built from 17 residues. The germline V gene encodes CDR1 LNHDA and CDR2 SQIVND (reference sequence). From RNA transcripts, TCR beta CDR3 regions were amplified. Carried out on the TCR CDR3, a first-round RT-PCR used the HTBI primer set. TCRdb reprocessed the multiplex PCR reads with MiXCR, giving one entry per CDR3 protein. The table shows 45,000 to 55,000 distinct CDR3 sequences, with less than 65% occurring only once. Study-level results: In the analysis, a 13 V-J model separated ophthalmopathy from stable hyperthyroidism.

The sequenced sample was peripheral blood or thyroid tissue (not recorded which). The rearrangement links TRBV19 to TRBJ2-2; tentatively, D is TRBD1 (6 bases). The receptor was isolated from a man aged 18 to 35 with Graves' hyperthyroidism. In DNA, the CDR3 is TGTGCCGGTAGAACAGGGCTTGACATCGCGAACACCGGGGAGCTGTTTTTT. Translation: CAGRTGLDIANTGELFF.